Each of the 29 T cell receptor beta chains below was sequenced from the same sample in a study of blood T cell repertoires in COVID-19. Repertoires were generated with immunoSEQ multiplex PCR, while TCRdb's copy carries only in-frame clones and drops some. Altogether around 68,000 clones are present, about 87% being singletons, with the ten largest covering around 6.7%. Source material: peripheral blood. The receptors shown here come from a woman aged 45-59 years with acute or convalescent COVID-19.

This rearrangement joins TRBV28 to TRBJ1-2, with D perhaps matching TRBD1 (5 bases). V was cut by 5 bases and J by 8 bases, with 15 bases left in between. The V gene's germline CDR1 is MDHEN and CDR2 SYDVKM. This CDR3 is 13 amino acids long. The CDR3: CASSPSGVWGYTF. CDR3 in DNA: TGTGCCAGCAGTCCGTCGGGGGTTTGGGGCTACACCTTC.

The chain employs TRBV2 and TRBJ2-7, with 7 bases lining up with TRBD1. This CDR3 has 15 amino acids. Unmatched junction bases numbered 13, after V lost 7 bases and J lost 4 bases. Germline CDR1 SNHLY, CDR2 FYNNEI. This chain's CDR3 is CASNKIRTGGYEQYF. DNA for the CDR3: TGTGCCAGCAACAAAATTCGGACAGGCGGTTACGAGCAGTACTTC.

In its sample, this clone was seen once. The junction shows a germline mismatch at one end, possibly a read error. CDR3 in amino acids: CRTDNTEAFF. The DNA of the CDR3 is TGTCGGACAGATAACACTGAAGCTTTCTTT. The chain carries TRBV29-1 and TRBJ1-1; tentatively, D is TRBD1 (6 bases). The CDR3 is 10 residues long. Germline CDR1 SQVTM, CDR2 ANQGSEA.

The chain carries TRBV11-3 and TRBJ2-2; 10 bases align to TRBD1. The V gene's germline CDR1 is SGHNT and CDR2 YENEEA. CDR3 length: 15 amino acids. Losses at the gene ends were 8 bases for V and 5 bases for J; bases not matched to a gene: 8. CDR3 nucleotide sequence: TGTGCCAGCGGATCGGGACAGGGGAGAACCGGGGAGCTGTTTTTT. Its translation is CASGSGQGRTGELFF.

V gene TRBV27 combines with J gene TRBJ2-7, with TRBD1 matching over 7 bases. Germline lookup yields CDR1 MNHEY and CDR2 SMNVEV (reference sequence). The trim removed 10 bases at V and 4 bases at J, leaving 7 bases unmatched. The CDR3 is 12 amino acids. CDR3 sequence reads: CATRTGSYEQYF. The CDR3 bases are TGTGCCACCCGGACAGGTTCGTACGAGCAGTACTTC.

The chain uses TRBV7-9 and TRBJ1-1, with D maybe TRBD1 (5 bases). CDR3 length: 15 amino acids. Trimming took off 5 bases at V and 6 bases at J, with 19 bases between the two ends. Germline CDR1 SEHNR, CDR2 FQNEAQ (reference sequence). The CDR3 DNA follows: TGTGCCAGCAGCGAATCAACCCAGGGTCGCGCTGAAGCTTTCTTT. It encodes CASSESTQGRAEAFF.

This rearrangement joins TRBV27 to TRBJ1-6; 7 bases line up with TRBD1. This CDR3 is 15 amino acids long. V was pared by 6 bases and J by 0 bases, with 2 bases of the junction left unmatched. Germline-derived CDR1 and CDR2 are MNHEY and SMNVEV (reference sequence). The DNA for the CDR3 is TGTGCCAGCAGACAGGGGTCCTCCTATAATTCACCCCTCCACTTT. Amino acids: CASRQGSSYNSPLHF.

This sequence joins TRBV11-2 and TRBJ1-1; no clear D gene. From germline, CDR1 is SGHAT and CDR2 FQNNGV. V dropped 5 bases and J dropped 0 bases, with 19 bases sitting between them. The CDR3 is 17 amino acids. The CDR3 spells CASSPMRFGALNTEAFF. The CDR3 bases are TGTGCCAGCAGCCCCATGAGGTTTGGAGCTCTGAACACTGAAGCTTTCTTT. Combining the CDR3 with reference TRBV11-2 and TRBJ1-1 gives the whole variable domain EAGVAQSPRYKIIEKRQSVAFWCNPISGHATLYWYQQILGQGPKLLIQFQNNGVVDDSQLPKDRFSAERLKGVDSTLKIQPAKLEDSAVYLCASSPMRFGALNTEAFFGQGTRLTVV.

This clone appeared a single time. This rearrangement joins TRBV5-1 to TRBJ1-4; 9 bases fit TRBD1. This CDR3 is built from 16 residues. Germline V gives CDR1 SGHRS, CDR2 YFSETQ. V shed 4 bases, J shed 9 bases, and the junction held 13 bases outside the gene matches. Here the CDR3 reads CASSLTAGQGNQKLFF. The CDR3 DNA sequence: TGCGCCAGCAGCCTAACAGCGGGACAGGGAAATCAAAAACTGTTTTTT.

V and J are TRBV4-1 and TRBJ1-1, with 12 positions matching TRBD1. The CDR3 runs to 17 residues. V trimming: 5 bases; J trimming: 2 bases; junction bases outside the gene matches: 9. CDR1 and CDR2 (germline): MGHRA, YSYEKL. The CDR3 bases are TGCGCCAGCAGCTATACCGGGACAGGGGGCGGAAACACTGAAGCTTTCTTT. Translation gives CASSYTGTGGGNTEAFF.

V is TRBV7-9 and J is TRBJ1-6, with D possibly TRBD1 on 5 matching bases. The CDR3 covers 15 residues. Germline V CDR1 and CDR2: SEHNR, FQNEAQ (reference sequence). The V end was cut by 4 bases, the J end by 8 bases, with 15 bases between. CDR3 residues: CASSSDSEVDSPLHF. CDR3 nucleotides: TGTGCCAGCAGCTCAGACAGTGAGGTGGATTCACCCCTCCACTTT.

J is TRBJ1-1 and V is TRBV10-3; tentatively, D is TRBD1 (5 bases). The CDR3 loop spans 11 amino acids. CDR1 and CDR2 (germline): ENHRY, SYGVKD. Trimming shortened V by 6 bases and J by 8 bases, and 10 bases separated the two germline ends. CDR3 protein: CAIRLDNEAFF. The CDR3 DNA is TGTGCCATCAGGCTGGACAACGAAGCTTTCTTT.

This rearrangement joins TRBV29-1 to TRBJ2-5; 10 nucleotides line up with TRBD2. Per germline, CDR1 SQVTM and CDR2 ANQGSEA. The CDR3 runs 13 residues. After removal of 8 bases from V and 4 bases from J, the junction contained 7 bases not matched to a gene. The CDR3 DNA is TGCAGCACCTACCCTAGCGGGGGAGAGACCCAGTACTTC. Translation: CSTYPSGGETQYF.

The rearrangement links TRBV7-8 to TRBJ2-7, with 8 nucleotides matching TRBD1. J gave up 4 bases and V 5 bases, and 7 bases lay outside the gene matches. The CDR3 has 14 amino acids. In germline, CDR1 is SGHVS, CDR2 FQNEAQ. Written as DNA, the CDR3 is TGTGCCAGCAGCCCACAGGGGGGCGGGTACGAGCAGTACTTC. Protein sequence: CASSPQGGGYEQYF.

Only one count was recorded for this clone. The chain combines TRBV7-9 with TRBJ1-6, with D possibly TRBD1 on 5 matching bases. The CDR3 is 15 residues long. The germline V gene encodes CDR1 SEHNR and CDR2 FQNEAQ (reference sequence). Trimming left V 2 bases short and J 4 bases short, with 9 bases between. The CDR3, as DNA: TGTGCCAGCAGCTTATCTGGGGGGTATAATTCACCCCTCCACTTT. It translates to CASSLSGGYNSPLHF.

The CDR3 DNA sequence: TGTGCCAGCACCCAAAGGGAGCGTGGGGGCTACACCTTC. Amino acid sequence: CASTQRERGGYTF. The chain has TRBV2 and TRBJ1-2; D remains ambiguous. This CDR3 is 13 amino acids long. The germline V and J ends were trimmed by 7 bases and 8 bases, with 17 bases remaining between them. The germline CDR1 and CDR2 sequences are SNHLY and FYNNEI.

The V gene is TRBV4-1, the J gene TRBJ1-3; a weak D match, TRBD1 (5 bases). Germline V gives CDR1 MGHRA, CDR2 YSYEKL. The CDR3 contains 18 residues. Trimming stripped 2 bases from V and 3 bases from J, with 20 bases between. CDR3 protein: CASSQLESLRVFGNTIYF. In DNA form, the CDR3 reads TGCGCCAGCAGCCAACTTGAATCTCTCAGGGTTTTTGGAAACACCATATATTTT.

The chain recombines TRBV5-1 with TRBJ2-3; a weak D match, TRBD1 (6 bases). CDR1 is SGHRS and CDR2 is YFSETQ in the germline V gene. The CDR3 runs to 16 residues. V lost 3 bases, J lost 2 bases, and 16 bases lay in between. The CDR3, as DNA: TGCGCCAGCAGCTCGAGACAGGAACGGATCACAGATACGCAGTATTTT. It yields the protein CASSSRQERITDTQYF.

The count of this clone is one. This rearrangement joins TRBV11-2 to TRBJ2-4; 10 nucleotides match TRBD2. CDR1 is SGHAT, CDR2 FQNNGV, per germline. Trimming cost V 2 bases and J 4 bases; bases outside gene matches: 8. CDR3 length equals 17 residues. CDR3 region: CASSLMASGGEKNIQYF. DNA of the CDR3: TGTGCCAGCAGCTTAATGGCTAGCGGGGGAGAAAAAAACATTCAGTACTTC.

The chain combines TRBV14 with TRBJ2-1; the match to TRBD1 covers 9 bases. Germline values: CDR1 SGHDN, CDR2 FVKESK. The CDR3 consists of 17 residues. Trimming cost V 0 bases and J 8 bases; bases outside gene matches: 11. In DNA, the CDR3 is TGTGCCAGCAGCCAAGATGACGGGACAGGGAGATCGGATGAGCAGTTCTTC. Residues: CASSQDDGTGRSDEQFF.

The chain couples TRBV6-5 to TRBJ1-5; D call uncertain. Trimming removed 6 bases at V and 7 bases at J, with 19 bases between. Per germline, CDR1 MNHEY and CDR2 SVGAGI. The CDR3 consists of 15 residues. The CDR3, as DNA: TGTGCCAGCAGGTCGTACATTGCGGAGGGCCAGCCCCAGCATTTT. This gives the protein CASRSYIAEGQPQHF.

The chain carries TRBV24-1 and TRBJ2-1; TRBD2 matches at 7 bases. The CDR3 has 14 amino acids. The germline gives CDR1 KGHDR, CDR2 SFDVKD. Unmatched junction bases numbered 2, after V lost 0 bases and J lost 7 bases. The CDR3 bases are TGTGCCACCAGTGATTTGCTAGCGGAGAATGAGCAGTTCTTC. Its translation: CATSDLLAENEQFF.

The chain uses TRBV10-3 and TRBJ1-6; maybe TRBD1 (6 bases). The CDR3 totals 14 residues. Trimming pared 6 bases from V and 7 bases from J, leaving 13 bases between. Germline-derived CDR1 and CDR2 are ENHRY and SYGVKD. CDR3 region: CAISSTGGNSPLHF. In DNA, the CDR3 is TGTGCCATCAGCTCGACAGGCGGAAATTCACCCCTCCACTTT.

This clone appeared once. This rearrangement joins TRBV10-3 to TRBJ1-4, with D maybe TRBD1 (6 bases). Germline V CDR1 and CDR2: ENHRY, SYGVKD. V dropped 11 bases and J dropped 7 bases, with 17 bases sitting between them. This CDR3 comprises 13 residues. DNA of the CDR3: TGTGCCGTGTCGGGGGGCTCCGGTGAAAAACTGTTTTTT. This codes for CAVSGGSGEKLFF.

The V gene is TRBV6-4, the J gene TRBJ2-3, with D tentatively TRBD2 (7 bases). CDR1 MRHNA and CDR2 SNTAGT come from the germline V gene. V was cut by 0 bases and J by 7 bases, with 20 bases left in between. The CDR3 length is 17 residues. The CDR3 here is CASSDSGGSGEVNTQYF. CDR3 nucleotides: TGTGCCAGCAGTGACTCCGGGGGCAGCGGGGAGGTGAATACGCAGTATTTT.

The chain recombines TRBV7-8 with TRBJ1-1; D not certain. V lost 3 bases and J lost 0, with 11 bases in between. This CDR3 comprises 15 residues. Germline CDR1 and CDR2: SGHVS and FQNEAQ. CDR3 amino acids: CASSFQTVMNTEAFF. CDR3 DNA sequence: TGTGCCAGCAGCTTCCAAACAGTTATGAACACTGAAGCTTTCTTT. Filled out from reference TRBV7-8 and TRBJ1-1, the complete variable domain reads GAGVSQSPRYKVAKRGQDVALRCDPISGHVSLFWYQQALGQGPEFLTYFQNEAQLDKSGLPSDRFFAERPEGSVSTLKIQRTQQEDSAVYLCASSFQTVMNTEAFFGQGTRLTVV.

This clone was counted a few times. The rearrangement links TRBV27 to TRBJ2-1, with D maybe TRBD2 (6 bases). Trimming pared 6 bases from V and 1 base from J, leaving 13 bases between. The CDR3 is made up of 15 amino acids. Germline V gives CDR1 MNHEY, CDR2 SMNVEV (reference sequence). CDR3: CASRDIAESYNEQFF. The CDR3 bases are TGTGCCAGCAGGGATATAGCGGAATCCTACAATGAGCAGTTCTTC.

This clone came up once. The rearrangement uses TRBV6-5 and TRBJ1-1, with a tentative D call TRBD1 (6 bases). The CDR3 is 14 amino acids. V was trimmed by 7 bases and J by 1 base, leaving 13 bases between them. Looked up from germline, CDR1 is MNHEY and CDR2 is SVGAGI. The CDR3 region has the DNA TGTGCCAGCACCCGGGACATGAGGAACACTGAAGCTTTCTTT. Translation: CASTRDMRNTEAFF.

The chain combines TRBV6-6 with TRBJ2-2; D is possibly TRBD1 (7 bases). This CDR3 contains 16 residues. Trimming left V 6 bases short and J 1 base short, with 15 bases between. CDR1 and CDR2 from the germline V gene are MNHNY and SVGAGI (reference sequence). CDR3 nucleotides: TGTGCCAGCAGGGACGGGGGACAGAGGAACACCGGGGAGCTGTTTTTT. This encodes CASRDGGQRNTGELFF.